These 10 T cell receptor beta chains came from one sample sequenced in a study of cytomegalovirus exposure and HLA in healthy donors. Sequencing was performed with immunoSEQ multiplex PCR; in TCRdb, only in-frame clones are kept and a portion is missing. The data contain about 140,000 clones, just under 85% of them singletons. Sequencing input: PBMCs. Receptor source: a woman younger than 45 in good health and CMV-seronegative.

The genes are TRBV27 and TRBJ2-1; D remains ambiguous. Trimming removed 3 bases from V and 6 bases from J, with 9 bases in between. CDR1 is MNHEY and CDR2 is SMNVEV in the germline V gene (reference sequence). The CDR3 runs 13 residues. CDR3: CASSFRQLNEQFF. In nucleotides, the CDR3 is TGTGCCAGCAGTTTCCGACAACTCAATGAGCAGTTCTTC.

The chain recombines TRBV27 with TRBJ1-6; D is uncertain. Trimming pared 6 bases from V and 3 bases from J, leaving 6 bases between. The CDR3 contains 13 residues. From germline, CDR1 is MNHEY and CDR2 SMNVEV (reference sequence). The CDR3 loop is CASSQNYNSPLHF. The CDR3 DNA follows: TGTGCCAGCAGCCAAAACTATAATTCACCCCTCCACTTT.

J is TRBJ1-1 and V is TRBV7-6; no reliable D call. Trimming shortened V by 3 bases and J by 6 bases, and 17 bases separated the two germline ends. This CDR3 region has 15 residues. CDR1 is SGHVS, CDR2 FNYEAQ, per germline. DNA of the CDR3: TGTGCCAGCAGCTTGGATGATTACAGTTCCGCTGAAGCTTTCTTT. Translation gives CASSLDDYSSAEAFF.

As DNA, the CDR3 is TGTGCCAGCAGAGGGGACAGGGGTCTCTACGAGCAGTACTTC. It encodes CASRGDRGLYEQYF. This chain joins TRBV2 and TRBJ2-7; 10 bases fit TRBD1. The CDR3 has 14 amino acids. V trimming: 6 bases; J trimming: 3 bases; junction bases outside the gene matches: 5. The germline CDR1 and CDR2 sequences are SNHLY and FYNNEI.

V and J are TRBV6-1 and TRBJ2-1; TRBD2 matches 7 bases. Germline V gene sequence: CDR1 MNHNS, CDR2 SASEGT. The CDR3 sequence is 14 residues long. Trimming removed 6 bases from V and 6 bases from J; junction bases left unmatched: 8. The CDR3 bases are TGTGCCAGCAGAACGGGGCGGGGGACCAATGAGCAGTTCTTC. Its protein product is CASRTGRGTNEQFF.

The chain is built from TRBV18 and TRBJ1-4; a weak D match, TRBD1 (6 bases). Germline CDR1 KGHSH, CDR2 LQKENI. The CDR3 loop spans 14 amino acids. V gave up 6 bases and J gave up 5 bases, with 13 bases separating them. The CDR3 is CASSIQGTNEKLFF. The CDR3 DNA sequence: TGTGCCAGCTCCATACAGGGCACAAATGAAAAACTGTTTTTT.

The rearrangement joins TRBV19 to TRBJ1-4, with D unresolved. Germline values: CDR1 LNHDA, CDR2 SQIVND (reference sequence). V lost 8 bases to trimming and J lost 8 bases, with 15 bases between them. The CDR3 has 13 amino acids. CDR3 protein: CASEEAPGEKLFF. The CDR3 DNA is TGTGCCAGTGAGGAGGCGCCGGGGGAAAAACTGTTTTTT.

The V gene is TRBV7-2, the J gene TRBJ2-7; 8 bases agree with TRBD1. In germline, CDR1 is SGHTA, CDR2 FQGNSA. J lost 6 bases, V lost 5 bases, and 3 bases had no gene match. This CDR3 is built from 12 residues. The CDR3 here is CASSIDRGEQYF. The CDR3, as DNA: TGTGCCAGCAGCATAGACAGGGGCGAGCAGTACTTC.

The CDR3 reads CASSWSGGHTGELFF. The CDR3 bases are TGTGCCAGCAGTTGGTCAGGGGGACACACCGGGGAGCTGTTTTTT. The rearrangement uses TRBV9 and TRBJ2-2; TRBD1 aligns across 7 bases. Germline V lookup: CDR1 SGDLS, CDR2 YYNGEE. This CDR3 contains 15 residues. V shed 5 bases, J shed 3 bases, and the junction held 7 bases outside the gene matches. The variable domain in full, completed from reference TRBV9 and TRBJ2-2, reads DSGVTQTPKHLITATGQRVTLRCSPRSGDLSVYWYQQSLDQGLQFLIQYYNGEERAKGNILERFSAQQFPDLHSELNLSSLELGDSALYFCASSWSGGHTGELFFGEGSRLTVL.

The chain couples TRBV9 to TRBJ2-7, with a possible D match to TRBD1 (5 bases). This CDR3 has 13 residues. Trimming removed 0 bases from V and 6 bases from J, with 10 bases in between. Germline V gene sequence: CDR1 SGDLS, CDR2 YYNGEE. Here the CDR3 reads CASSVVSGSEQYF. CDR3 nucleotides: TGTGCCAGCAGCGTAGTTTCAGGGTCCGAGCAGTACTTC. Full variable domain (remainder filled in from reference TRBV9 and TRBJ2-7): DSGVTQTPKHLITATGQRVTLRCSPRSGDLSVYWYQQSLDQGLQFLIQYYNGEERAKGNILERFSAQQFPDLHSELNLSSLELGDSALYFCASSVVSGSEQYFGPGTRLTVT.